Described below is a single T cell receptor beta chain sequence and its context. This clonotype has a count of ten or more. Its antigen is currently not known. Base qualities are not at hand, and no much larger clone is one base apart. This sample stems from a study of response to subunit inactivated influenza vaccine (dated by TCRdb to the late 2010s). General notes on the study: Deep quantitative T cell receptor repertoire profiling was used in the study to track responses to a trivalent subunit inactivated influenza vaccine. Study-level results and caveats: According to the authors, only a limited number of new T cells may be recruited by each seasonal influenza vaccination.

CDR3 length: 15 amino acids, cysteine to phenylalanine. This entry keeps only the CDR3 DNA: 45 bases, framed from base 1. CDR1 and CDR2 (SGDLS, YYNGEE) derive from the germline V gene. After removal of 0 bases from V and 10 bases from J, the junction retains 5 bases not matched to a gene. Library creation used RT-PCR. Instrument used: Illumina HiSeq 2500. TCRdb handled the public reads itself, with Q25 trimming in fastp and clone calling in MiXCR, and kept productive beta chains. A single entry per CDR3 protein holds the most common genes and DNA from its merged rows. Within this sample are 150,000 or so distinct CDR3 sequences, with roughly a tenth of them counted one time only. Of the sample, about a third is held by the ten largest clones.

The source is a man aged 50-75 years who received an inactivated influenza vaccine. Donor details come from another sample of the same person, matched by shared clones. Recombination linked TRBV9 to TRBJ2-1; the central 12 bases match TRBD2. Sequencing used CD8+ T cells sorted from PBMCs, obtained less than 30 months after vaccination. This receptor carries the CDR3 CASSVVPSGGDEQFF. The DNA sequence is TGTGCCAGCAGCGTAGTCCCTAGCGGGGGGGACGAGCAGTTCTTC.